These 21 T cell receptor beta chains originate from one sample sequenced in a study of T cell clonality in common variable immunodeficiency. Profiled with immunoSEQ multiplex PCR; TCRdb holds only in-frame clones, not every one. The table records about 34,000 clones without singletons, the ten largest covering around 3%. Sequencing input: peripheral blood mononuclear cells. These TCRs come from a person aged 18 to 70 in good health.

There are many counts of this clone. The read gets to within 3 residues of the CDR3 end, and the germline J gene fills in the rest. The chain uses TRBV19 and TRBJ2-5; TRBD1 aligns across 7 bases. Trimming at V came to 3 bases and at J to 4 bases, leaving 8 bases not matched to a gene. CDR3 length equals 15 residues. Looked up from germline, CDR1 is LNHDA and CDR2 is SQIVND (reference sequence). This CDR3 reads CASSISDRVVETQYF. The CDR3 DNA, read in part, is TGTGCCAGTAGTATTTCAGACAGGGTTGTAGAGACC.

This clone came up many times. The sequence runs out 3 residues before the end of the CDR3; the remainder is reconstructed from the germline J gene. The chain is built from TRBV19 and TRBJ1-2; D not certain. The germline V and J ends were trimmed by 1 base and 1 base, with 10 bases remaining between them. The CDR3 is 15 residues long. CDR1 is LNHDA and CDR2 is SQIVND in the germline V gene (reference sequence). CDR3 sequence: CASSIGTTFNYGYTF. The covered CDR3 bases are TGTGCCAGTAGTATAGGGACTACCTTTAACTATGGC.

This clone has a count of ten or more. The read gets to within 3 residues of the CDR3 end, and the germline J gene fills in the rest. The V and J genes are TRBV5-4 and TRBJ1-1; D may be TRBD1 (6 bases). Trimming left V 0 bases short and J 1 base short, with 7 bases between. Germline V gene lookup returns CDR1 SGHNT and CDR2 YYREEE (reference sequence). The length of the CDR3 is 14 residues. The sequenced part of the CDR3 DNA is TGTGCCAGCAGCTTGGCCAGGGGGAACACTGAA. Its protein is CASSLARGNTE. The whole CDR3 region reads CASSLARGNTEAFF.

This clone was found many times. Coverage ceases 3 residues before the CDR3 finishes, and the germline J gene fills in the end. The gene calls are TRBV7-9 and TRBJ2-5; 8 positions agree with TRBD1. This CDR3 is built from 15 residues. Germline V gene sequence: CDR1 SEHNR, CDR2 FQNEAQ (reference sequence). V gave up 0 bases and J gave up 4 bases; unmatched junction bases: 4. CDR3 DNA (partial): TGTGCCAGCAGCTTAGCGTTGACAGGGGTAGAGACC. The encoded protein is CASSLALTGVET. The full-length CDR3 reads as CASSLALTGVETQYF.

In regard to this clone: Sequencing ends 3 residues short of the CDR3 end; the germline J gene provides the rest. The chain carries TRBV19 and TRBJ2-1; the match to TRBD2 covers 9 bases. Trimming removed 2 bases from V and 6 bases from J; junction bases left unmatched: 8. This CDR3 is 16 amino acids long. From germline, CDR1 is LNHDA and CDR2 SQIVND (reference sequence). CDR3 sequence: CASSIYSGRVGNEQFF. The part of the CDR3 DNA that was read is TGTGCCAGTAGTATATATAGCGGGAGAGTTGGCAATGAG.

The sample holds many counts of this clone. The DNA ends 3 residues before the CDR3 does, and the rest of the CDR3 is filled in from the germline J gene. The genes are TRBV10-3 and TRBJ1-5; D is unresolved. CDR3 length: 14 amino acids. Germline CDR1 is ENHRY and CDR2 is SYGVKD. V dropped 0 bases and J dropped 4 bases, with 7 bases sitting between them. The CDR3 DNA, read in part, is TGTGCCATCAGTGAGTCTGACTTTAATCAGCCC. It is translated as CAISESDFNQP. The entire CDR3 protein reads CAISESDFNQPQHF.

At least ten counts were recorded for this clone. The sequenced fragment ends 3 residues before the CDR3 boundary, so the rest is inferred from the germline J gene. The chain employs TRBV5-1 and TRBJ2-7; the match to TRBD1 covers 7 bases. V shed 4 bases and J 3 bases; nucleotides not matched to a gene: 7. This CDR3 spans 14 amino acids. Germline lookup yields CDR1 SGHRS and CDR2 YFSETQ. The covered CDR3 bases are TGCGCCAGCAGCCCTTCAGGGGGACGCTACGAG. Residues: CASSPSGGRYE. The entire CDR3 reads CASSPSGGRYEQYF.

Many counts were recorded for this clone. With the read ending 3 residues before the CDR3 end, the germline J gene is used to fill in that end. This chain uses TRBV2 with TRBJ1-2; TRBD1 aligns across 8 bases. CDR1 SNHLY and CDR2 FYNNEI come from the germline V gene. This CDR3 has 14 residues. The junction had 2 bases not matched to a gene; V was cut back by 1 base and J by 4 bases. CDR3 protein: CASSEDRGAYGYTF. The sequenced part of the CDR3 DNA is TGTGCCAGCAGTGAAGACAGGGGGGCCTATGGC.

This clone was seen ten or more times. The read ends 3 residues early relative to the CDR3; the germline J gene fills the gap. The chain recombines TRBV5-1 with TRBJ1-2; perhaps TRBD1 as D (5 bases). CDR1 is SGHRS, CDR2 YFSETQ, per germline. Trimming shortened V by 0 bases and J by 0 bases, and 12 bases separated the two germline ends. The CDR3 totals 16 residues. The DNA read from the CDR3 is TGCGCCAGCAGCTTGGCCCTCGGGGGTACTAACTATGGC. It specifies CASSLALGGTNYG. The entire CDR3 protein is CASSLALGGTNYGYTF.

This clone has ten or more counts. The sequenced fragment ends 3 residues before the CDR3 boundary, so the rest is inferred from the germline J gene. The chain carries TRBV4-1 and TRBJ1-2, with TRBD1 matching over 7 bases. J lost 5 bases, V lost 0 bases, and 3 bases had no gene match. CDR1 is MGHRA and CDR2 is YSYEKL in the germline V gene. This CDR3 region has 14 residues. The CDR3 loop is CASSQEETGYGYTF. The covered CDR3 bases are TGCGCCAGCAGCCAAGAAGAGACAGGGTATGGC.

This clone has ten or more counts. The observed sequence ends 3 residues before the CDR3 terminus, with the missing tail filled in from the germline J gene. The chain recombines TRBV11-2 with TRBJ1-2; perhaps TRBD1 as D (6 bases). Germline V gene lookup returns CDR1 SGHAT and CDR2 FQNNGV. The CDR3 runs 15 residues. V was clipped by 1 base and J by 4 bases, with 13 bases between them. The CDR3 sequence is CASSLVVDSRYGYTF. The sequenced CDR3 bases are TGTGCCAGCAGCTTAGTGGTGGACAGCCGCTATGGC.

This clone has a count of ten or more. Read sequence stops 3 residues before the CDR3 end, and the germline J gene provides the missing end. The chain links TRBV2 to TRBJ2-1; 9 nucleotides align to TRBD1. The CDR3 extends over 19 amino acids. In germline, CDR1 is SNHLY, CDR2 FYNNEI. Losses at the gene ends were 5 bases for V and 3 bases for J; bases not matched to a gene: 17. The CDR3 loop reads CASSIRDRVEWPFYNEQFF. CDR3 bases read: TGTGCCAGCAGTATTCGGGACAGGGTAGAATGGCCCTTCTACAATGAG.

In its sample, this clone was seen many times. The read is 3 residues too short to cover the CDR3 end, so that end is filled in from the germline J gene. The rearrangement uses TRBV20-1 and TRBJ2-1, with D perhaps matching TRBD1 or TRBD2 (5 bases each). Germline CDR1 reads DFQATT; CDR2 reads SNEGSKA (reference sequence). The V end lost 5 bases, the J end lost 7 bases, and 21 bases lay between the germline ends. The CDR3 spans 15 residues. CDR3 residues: CSALRGAESLNEQFF. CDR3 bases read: TGCAGTGCTCTTCGAGGGGCCGAATCTCTAAATGAG.

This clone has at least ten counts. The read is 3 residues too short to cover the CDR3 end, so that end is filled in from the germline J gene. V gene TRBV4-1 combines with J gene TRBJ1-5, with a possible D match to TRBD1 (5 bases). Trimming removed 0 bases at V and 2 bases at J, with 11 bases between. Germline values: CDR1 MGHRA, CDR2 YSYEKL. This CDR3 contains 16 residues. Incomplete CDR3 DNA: TGCGCCAGCAGCCAAGATGGGGGGGTAGGCAATCAGCCC. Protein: CASSQDGGVGNQP. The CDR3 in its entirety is CASSQDGGVGNQPQHF.

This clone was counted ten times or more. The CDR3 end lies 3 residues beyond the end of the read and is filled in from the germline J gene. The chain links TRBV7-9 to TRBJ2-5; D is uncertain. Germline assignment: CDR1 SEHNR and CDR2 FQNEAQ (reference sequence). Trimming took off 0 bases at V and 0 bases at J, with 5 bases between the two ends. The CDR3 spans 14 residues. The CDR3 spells CASSLADNQETQYF. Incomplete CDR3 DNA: TGTGCCAGCAGCTTAGCCGACAACCAAGAGACC.

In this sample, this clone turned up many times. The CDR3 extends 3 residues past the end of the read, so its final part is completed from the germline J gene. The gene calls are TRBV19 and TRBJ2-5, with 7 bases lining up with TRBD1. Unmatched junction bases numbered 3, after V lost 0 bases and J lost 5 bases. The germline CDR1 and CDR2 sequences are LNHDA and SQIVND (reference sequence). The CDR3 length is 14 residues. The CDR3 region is CASSIETGAETQYF. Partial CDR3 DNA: TGTGCCAGTAGTATAGAAACAGGGGCGGAGACC.

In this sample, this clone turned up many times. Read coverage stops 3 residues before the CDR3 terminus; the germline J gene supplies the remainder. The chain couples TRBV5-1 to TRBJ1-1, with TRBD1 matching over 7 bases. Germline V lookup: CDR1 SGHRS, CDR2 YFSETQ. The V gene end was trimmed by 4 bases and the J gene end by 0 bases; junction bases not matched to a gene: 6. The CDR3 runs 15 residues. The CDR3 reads CASSPGTDMNTEAFF. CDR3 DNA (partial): TGCGCCAGCAGCCCAGGGACAGATATGAACACTGAA.

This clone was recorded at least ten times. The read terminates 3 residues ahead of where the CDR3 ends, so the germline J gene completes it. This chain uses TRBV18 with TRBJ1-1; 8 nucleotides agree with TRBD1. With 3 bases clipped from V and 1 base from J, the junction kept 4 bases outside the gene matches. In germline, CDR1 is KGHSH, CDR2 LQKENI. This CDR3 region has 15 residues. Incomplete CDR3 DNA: TGTGCCAGCTCACCTAGACAGGGGCAGAACACTGAA. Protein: CASSPRQGQNTE. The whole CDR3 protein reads CASSPRQGQNTEAFF.

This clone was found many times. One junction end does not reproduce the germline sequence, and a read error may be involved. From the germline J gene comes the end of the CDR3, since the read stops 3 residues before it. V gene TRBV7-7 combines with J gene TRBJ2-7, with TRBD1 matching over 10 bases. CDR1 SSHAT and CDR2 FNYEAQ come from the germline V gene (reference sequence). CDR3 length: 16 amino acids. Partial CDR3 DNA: TGTGCTAGCAGCTTAGGCGGAGGGACAGGGGACTACGAG. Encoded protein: CASSLGGGTGDYE. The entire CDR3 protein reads CASSLGGGTGDYEQYF.

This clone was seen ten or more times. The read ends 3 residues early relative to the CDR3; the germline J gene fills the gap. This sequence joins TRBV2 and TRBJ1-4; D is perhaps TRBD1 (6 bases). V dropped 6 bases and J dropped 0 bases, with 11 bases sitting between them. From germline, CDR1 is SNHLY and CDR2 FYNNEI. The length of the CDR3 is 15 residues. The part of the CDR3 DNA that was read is TGTGCCAGCAGGGACAGTTCTACAACTAATGAAAAA. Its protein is CASRDSSTTNEK. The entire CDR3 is CASRDSSTTNEKLFF.

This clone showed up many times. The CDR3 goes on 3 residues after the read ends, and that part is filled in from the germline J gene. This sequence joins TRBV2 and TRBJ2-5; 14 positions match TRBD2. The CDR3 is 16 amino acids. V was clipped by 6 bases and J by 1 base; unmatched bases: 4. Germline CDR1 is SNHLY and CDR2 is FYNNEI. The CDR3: CASRPGTSGSQETQYF. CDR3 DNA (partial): TGTGCCAGCAGACCCGGGACTAGCGGGAGCCAAGAGACC.